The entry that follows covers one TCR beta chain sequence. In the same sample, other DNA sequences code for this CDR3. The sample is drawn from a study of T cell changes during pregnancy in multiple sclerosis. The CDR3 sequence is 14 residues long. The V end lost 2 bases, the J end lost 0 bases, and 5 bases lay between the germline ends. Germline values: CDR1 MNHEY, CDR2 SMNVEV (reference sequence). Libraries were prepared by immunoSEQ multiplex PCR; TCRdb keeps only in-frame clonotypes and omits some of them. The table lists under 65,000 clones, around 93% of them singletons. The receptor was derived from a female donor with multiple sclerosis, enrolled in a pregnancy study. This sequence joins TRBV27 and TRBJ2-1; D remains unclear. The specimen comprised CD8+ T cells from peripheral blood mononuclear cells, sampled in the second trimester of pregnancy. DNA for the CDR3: TGTGCCAGCAGTTTAGGTAGCTCCTACAATGAGCAGTTCTTC. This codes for CASSLGSSYNEQFF.